A selection of T cell receptor beta chains follows, all from one sample in a study of cytomegalovirus exposure and HLA in healthy donors. Sequenced by immunoSEQ multiplex PCR; TCRdb stores in-frame clones only, minus some. The sample includes fewer than 250,000 clones, about 69% of them seen just once. The specimen was PBMCs. These receptors all stem from a man between 25 and 39 years old in good health and CMV-seropositive. Both conserved end residues are part of each CDR3. The order of the fields is clone size, J gene, D gene, V gene, CDR3 protein, CDR3 DNA. A D gene is named only where the DNA matches it firmly. Rows give clone size only sometimes, using once, few, many, or a class for an expanded clone.

>few|TRBJ1-4|NA|TRBV7-2
CASSLATGLGEKLFF
TGTGCCAGCAGCTTAGCGACAGGCCTCGGTGAAAAACTGTTTTTT
>few|TRBJ1-5|NA|TRBV9
CASSLGWGEHSNQPQHF
TGTGCCAGCAGCCTGGGGTGGGGGGAACATAGCAATCAGCCCCAGCATTTT
>NA|TRBJ2-5|NA|TRBV15
CATSIRRRETQYF
TGTGCCACCAGCATAAGGAGGCGAGAGACCCAGTACTTC
>NA|TRBJ2-7|NA|TRBV7-2
CASSFRQGSYEQYF
TGTGCCAGCAGCTTCCGTCAGGGATCCTACGAGCAGTACTTC
>NA|TRBJ2-5|TRBD1|TRBV2
CASRDTGVAETQYF
TGTGCCAGCAGAGATACAGGGGTAGCAGAGACCCAGTACTTC
>few|TRBJ2-5|NA|TRBV2
CASTGPSRGETQYF
TGTGCCAGCACAGGACCCTCCCGGGGAGAGACCCAGTACTTC
>NA|TRBJ2-7|NA|TRBV6-6
CASKQGAYEQYF
TGTGCCAGCAAACAGGGAGCATACGAGCAGTACTTC
>once|TRBJ2-5|TRBD2|TRBV23-1
CASRRLAGGGGPDGGAQYF
TGCGCCAGCAGGAGATTAGCGGGGGGCGGGGGGCCGGACGGGGGGGCCCAGTACTTC
>NA|TRBJ1-1|NA|TRBV5-6
CASGKDIGENTEAFF
TGTGCCAGCGGCAAAGATATCGGAGAGAACACTGAAGCTTTCTTT
>NA|TRBJ1-5|NA|TRBV6-5
CASRATGNGQPQHF
TGTGCCAGCAGGGCGACAGGTAACGGTCAGCCCCAGCATTTT
>NA|TRBJ1-6|NA|TRBV2
CASSEDSQGWNSPLHF
TGTGCCAGCAGTGAAGATTCGCAGGGTTGGAATTCACCCCTCCACTTT
>few|TRBJ1-1|NA|TRBV5-5
CASSLARSRGGTEAFF
TGTGCCAGCAGCTTGGCCCGGTCTCGGGGGGGCACTGAAGCTTTCTTT
>NA|TRBJ2-7|TRBD2|TRBV4-3
CASSQDRTSGRGKYF
TGCGCCAGCAGCCAAGATCGAACTAGCGGGAGGGGCAAGTACTTC
>few|TRBJ2-3|NA|TRBV7-3
CASSIGLTDTQYF
TGTGCCAGCAGCATCGGACTTACAGATACGCAGTATTTT
>NA|TRBJ2-1|TRBD2|TRBV7-3
CASSLNSGENYNEQFF
TGTGCCAGCAGCTTAAATAGCGGGGAGAACTACAATGAGCAGTTCTTC
>NA|TRBJ1-2|TRBD1|TRBV28
CASSLRGRNGYTF
TGTGCCAGCAGTTTGAGGGGGCGTAATGGCTACACCTTC
>NA|TRBJ2-5|NA|TRBV5-1
CASSPGAGPQETQYF
TGCGCCAGCAGCCCAGGGGCCGGACCCCAAGAGACCCAGTACTTC
>NA|TRBJ2-7|NA|TRBV4-1
CASSPRRAGNYEQYF
TGCGCCAGCAGCCCCCGGCGGGCGGGGAACTACGAGCAGTACTTC
>few|TRBJ2-5|TRBD1|TRBV4-1
CAFHPLDRGRETQYF
TGCGCCTTCCACCCACTCGACAGGGGTCGAGAGACCCAGTACTTC
>NA|TRBJ1-5|NA|TRBV7-2
CASSSAREVGRKPQHF
TGTGCCAGCAGCTCCGCCCGGGAGGTGGGTCGGAAGCCCCAGCATTTT
>few|TRBJ1-4|TRBD1|TRBV11-2
CASSPTTGGEKLFF
TGTGCCAGCAGCCCAACGACAGGGGGTGAAAAACTGTTTTTT
>once|TRBJ2-2|TRBD1|TRBV2
CASSGVGQGTGELFF
TGTGCCAGCAGTGGGGTTGGACAGGGGACCGGGGAGCTGTTTTTT
>NA|TRBJ2-1|NA|TRBV7-2
CASSPKEEQFF
TGTGCCAGCAGTCCTAAGGAGGAGCAGTTCTTC
>NA|TRBJ2-7|NA|TRBV11-3
CASSPTAGSYEQYF
TGTGCCAGCAGCCCCACCGCGGGGTCCTACGAGCAGTACTTC
>NA|TRBJ2-1|TRBD2|TRBV2
CASSRTSGSYNEQFF
TGTGCCAGCAGCAGGACTAGCGGGAGCTACAATGAGCAGTTCTTC